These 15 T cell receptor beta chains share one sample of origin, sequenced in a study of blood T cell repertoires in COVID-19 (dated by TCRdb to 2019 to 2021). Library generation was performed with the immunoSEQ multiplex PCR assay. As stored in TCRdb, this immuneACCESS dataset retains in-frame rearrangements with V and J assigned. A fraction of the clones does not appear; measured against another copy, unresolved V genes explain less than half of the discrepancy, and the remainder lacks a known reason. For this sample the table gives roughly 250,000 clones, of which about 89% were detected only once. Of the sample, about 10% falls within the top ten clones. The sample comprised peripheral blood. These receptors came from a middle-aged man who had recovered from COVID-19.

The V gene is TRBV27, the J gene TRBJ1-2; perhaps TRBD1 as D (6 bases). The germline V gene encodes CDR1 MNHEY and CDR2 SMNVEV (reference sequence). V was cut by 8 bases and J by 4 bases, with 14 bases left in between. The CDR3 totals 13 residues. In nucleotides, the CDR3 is TGTGCCAGCGGGTCAGGGGCAGGCTATGGCTACACCTTC. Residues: CASGSGAGYGYTF.

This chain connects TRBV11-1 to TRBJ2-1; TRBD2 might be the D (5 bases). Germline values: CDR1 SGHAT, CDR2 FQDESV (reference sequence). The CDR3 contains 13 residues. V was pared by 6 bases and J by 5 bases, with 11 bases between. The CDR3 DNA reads TGTGCCAGCAGTCGTGGACTCAACAATGAGCAGTTCTTC. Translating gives CASSRGLNNEQFF.

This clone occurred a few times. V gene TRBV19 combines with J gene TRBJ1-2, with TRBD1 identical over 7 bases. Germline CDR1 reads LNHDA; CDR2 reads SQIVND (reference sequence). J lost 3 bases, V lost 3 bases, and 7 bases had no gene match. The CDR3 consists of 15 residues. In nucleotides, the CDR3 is TGTGCCAGTAGTATTTCATCACAGGGGTACTATGGCTACACCTTC. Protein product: CASSISSQGYYGYTF.

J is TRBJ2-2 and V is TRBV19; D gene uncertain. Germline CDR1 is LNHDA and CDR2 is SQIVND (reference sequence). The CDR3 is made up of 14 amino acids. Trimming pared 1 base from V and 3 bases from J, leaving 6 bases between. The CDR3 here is CASSIVADTGELFF. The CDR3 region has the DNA TGTGCCAGTAGTATAGTAGCCGACACCGGGGAGCTGTTTTTT.

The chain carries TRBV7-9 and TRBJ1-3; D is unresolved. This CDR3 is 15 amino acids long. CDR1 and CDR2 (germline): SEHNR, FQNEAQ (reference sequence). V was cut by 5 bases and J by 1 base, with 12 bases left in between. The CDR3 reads CASSGRQVSGNTIYF. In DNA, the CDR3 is TGTGCCAGCAGCGGCAGACAAGTTTCTGGAAACACCATATATTTT.

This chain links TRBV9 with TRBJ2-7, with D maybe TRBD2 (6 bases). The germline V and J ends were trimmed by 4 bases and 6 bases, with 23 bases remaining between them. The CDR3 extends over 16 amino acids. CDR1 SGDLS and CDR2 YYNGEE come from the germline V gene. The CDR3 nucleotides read TGTGCCAGCAGCCCCCAGGCGGGACCTACCCCGTCCGAGCAGTACTTC. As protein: CASSPQAGPTPSEQYF.

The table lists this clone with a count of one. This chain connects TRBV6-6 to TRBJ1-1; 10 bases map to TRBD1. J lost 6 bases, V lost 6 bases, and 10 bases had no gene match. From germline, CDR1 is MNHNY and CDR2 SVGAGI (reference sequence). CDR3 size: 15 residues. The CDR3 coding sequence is TGTGCCAGCAGCTACCCGGGACAGGGGACAGCTGAAGCTTTCTTT. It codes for CASSYPGQGTAEAFF.

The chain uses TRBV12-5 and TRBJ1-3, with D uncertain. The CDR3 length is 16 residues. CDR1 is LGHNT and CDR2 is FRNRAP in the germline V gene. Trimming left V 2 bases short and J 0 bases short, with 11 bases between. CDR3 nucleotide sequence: TGTGCTAGTGGTTTGACGACGGGAAGCTCTGGAAACACCATATATTTT. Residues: CASGLTTGSSGNTIYF.

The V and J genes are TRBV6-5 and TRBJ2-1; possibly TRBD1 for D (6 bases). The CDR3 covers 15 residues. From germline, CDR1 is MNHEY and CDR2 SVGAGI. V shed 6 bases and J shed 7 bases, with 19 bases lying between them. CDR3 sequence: CASRERQGRQNEQFF. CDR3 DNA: TGTGCCAGCAGGGAGCGGCAGGGGCGTCAGAATGAGCAGTTCTTC.

CDR3 amino acids: CASSPLTGSNSPLHF. Here the CDR3 DNA reads TGTGCCAGCTCACCTCTGACAGGGAGTAATTCACCCCTCCACTTT. The J gene is TRBJ1-6, the V gene TRBV18; 7 nucleotides agree with TRBD1. Per the germline V gene, CDR1 is KGHSH and CDR2 is LQKENI. The CDR3 contains 15 residues. Trimming at V came to 3 bases and at J to 6 bases, leaving 5 bases not matched to a gene.

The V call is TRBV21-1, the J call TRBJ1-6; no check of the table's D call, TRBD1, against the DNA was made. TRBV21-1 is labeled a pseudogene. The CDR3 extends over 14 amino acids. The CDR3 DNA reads TGTGCCAGCATACCACAGGGGCGGGGTACACCCCTCCACTTT. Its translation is CASIPQGRGTPLHF.

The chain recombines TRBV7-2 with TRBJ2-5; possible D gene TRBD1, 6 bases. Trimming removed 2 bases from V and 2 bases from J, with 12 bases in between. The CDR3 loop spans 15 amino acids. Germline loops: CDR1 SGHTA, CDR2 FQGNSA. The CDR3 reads CASSLTGTAQETQYF. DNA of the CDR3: TGTGCCAGCAGCTTAACAGGGACCGCTCAAGAGACCCAGTACTTC.

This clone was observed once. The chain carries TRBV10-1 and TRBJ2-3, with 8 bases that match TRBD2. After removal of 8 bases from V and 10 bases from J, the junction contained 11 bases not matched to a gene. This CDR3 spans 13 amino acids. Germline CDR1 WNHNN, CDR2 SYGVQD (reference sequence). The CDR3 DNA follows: TGCGCCAGCGGATCGGGAGGGGGTCGGGCGCAGTATTTT. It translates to CASGSGGGRAQYF.

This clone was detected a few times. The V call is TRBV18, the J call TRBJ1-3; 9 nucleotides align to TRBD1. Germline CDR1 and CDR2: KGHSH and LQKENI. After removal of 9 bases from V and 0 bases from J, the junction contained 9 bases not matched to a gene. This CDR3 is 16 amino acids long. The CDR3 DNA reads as TGTGCCAGTTCCGCCGGGACAGGGTTCTCTGGAAACACCATATATTTT. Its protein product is CASSAGTGFSGNTIYF.

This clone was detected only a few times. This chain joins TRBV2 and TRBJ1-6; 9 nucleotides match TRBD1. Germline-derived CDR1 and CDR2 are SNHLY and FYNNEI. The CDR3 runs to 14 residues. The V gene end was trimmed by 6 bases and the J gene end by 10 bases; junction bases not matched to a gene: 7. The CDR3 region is CASRGTGWGSPLHF. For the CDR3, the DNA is TGTGCCAGCAGGGGGACAGGGTGGGGATCACCCCTCCACTTT.